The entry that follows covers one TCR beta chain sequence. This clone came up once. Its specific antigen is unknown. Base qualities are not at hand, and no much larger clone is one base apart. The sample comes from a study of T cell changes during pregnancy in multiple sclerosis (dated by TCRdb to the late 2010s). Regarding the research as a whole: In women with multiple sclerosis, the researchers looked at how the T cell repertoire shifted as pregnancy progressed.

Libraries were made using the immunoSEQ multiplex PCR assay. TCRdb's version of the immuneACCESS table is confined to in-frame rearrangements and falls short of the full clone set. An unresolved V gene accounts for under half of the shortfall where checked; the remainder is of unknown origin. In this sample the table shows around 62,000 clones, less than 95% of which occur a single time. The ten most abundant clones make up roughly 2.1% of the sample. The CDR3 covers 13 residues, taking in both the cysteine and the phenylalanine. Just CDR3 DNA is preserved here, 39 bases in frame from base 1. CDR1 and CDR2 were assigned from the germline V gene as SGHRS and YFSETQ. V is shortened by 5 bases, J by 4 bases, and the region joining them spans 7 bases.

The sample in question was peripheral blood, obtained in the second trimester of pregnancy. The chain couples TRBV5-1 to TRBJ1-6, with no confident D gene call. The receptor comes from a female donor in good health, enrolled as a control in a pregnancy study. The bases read TGCGCCAGCAGTTCAGATTATAATTCACCCCTCCACTTT. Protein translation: CASSSDYNSPLHF.